This TCR beta chain was recorded in a study of T-cell memory formation after mild COVID-19. Study context: The study found TCR clusters largely donor specific.

Regarding this clonotype: Antigen unknown.

UMIs and sample barcodes were carried by the TCR alpha and TCR beta cDNA libraries that 5'RACE produced using constant-segment primers. TCRdb itself ran the 5' RACE reads through MiXCR, one entry per CDR3 protein. The repertoire holds 390,000 or so distinct CDR3 sequences, with 16% as singletons. Trimming took off 6 bases at V and 6 bases at J, with 12 bases between the two ends. The CDR3 runs to 12 residues. CDR1 and CDR2 from the germline V gene are MDHEN and SYDVKM. Study conclusions and caveats: Whereas later expanders leaned CD4+, clones contracting day 15 to 85 showed a balanced CD4/CD8 makeup. Chiefly within CM and EM were the contracting CD4+ clones; CD8+ ones were within EMRA.

The material sequenced was PBMCs or a T cell subset sorted from them (not recorded which). This sequence was found in a man between 18 and 35 years old who had mild COVID-19 (a few samples of this study predate the infection). Cell type and time point are not known. The chain combines TRBV28 with TRBJ2-7; maybe TRBD2 (5 bases). The CDR3 sequence is CASSSLVSEQYV. CDR3 DNA sequence: TGTGCCAGCAGCTCACTAGTCTCCGAGCAGTACGTC.